The rows below give T cell receptor beta chains drawn from one sample of a study of early T cells in non-severe SARS-CoV-2 infection. Using its own MiXCR run on the 5' RACE reads, TCRdb lists one record per CDR3 protein. The sample comprises tens of thousands of distinct CDR3 sequences, around 13% of which are singletons, and 0.95% to 1.3% rests with the top ten. Material for sequencing was whole blood. Source of these receptors: an adult who was a healthcare worker with PCR-confirmed SARS-CoV-2 infection or an uninfected control (not recorded which). Both conserved end residues are part of each CDR3.

>TRBV6-2/TRBV6-3
CASSLRAPLRTSPLHF
>TRBV5-4
CASSSLAGAEETQYF
>TRBV20-1
CSVTSGGWYEQYF
>TRBV7-2
CASSFESQGRNIQYF
>TRBV29-1
CSVVYDLTEAFF
>TRBV28
CASSTGTTEAFF
>TRBV20-1
CSARDRGTGNTIYF
>TRBV5-1
CASRGTGIKNSPLHF
>TRBV19
CASSIEIYGVGNQPQHF
>TRBV5-8
CASSRGPREEYF
>TRBV6-4
CASSDSSSGAGTEAFF
>TRBV7-9
CASSTPDSQETQYF
>TRBV27
CASRDTMNTEAFF
>TRBV6-6
CASRLSPGHQPQHF
>TRBV12-3/TRBV12-4
CASSLGHGVLPSPLHF
>TRBV3-1
CASSSSRYEQYF
>TRBV12-3/TRBV12-4
CASRWREGTDTQYF
>TRBV9
CASSVVEADTQYF
>TRBV2
CASTGEGSAANEKLFF
>TRBV5-6
CASSLDSYSEAFF
>TRBV7-2
CASSLAGEGYGYTF
>TRBV24-1
CATSDATGYETQYF
>TRBV3-1
CASSPRQASGELFF
>TRBV27
CASSLVPGYEQYF